This T cell receptor (beta chain) was captured by sequencing in a study of T cell repertoires and HLA-DP antigens. Comment on this clone: Antigen unknown.

J gave up 3 bases and V 4 bases, and 5 bases lay outside the gene matches. CDR3 length equals 15 residues. The germline V gene encodes CDR1 MDHEN and CDR2 SYDVKM. This table comes from immunoSEQ multiplex PCR, and its TCRdb copy is limited to in-frame clones, with some not included. The table has about 110,000 clones, about 92% seen once. The sample comprised CD4+ T cells from PBMCs. The sequence came from a woman aged 18-30 years in good health and CMV-seronegative. This sequence joins TRBV28 and TRBJ2-5; 10 nucleotides align to TRBD1. The CDR3 DNA follows: TGTGCCAGCAGTTCACCCGGGACAGGGGAAGAGACCCAGTACTTC. Its translation: CASSSPGTGEETQYF.